Listed below are T cell receptor beta chains from one sample, sequenced in a study of identical twins. TCRdb itself ran the 5' RACE reads through MiXCR, one entry per CDR3 protein. The repertoire includes around 340,000 distinct CDR3 sequences, approximately 13% of them detected once, and more than 6% sits in the top ten. The same data also went into a second study, on yellow fever vaccine responses in identical twins.

Sequencing input: CD8+ T cells sorted from blood. These receptors were obtained from a young woman in good health. CDR3s include the opening cysteine and the closing phenylalanine or tryptophan. D genes are given only for firm matches. Expanded clones are given a class, and other clones once, few, many or no size at all.

V gene	D gene	clone size	J gene	CDR3 protein	CDR3 DNA
TRBV19	.	.	TRBJ2-2	CASSRNGGANTGELFF	TGTGCCAGTAGTAGAAATGGAGGAGCCAACACCGGGGAGCTGTTTTTT
TRBV5-1	TRBD2	.	TRBJ2-5	CASSFVTSGGKETQYF	TGCGCCAGCAGCTTCGTGACTAGCGGGGGAAAAGAGACCCAGTACTTC
TRBV20-1	.	.	TRBJ2-3	CSARGGGAADTQYF	TGCAGTGCTAGAGGTGGGGGGGCCGCAGATACGCAGTATTTT
TRBV28	.	many	TRBJ1-3	CASSLGGVGNTIYF	TGTGCCAGCAGTTTAGGGGGAGTAGGAAACACCATATATTTT
TRBV6-1	.	.	TRBJ2-1	CASRRLAVSDNEQFF	TGTGCCAGCAGGAGGTTAGCGGTGAGCGACAATGAGCAGTTCTTC
TRBV4-1	TRBD1	few	TRBJ1-3	CASSQGQGNTIYF	TGCGCCAGCAGCCAAGGACAGGGGAACACCATATATTTT
TRBV27	TRBD1	few	TRBJ2-2	CASSATGEWAGELFF	TGTGCCAGCAGTGCGACAGGGGAGTGGGCCGGGGAGCTGTTTTTT
TRBV6-1	.	many	TRBJ1-4	CASSEGTDVEKLFF	TGTGCCAGCAGTGAAGGGACAGACGTTGAAAAACTGTTTTTT
TRBV11-2	.	many	TRBJ2-1	CASSYYDSLGEQFF	TGTGCCAGCAGCTATTACGACTCACTAGGTGAGCAGTTCTTC
TRBV25-1	.	few	TRBJ2-2	CASSATAGTLSTGELFF	TGTGCCAGCAGTGCGACTGCCGGGACACTGAGCACCGGGGAGCTGTTTTTT
TRBV7-9	.	few	TRBJ2-7	CASSPEPYEQYF	TGTGCCAGCAGCCCAGAACCCTACGAGCAGTACTTC
TRBV27	.	few	TRBJ1-2	CASSSSPTPWGYGYTF	TGTGCCAGCAGTTCGTCCCCGACACCCTGGGGCTATGGCTACACCTTC
TRBV7-9	.	many	TRBJ2-3	CASSPPVSTDTQYF	TGTGCCAGCAGCCCCCCGGTTAGCACAGATACGCAGTATTTT
TRBV28	TRBD2	.	TRBJ2-3	CASSSPRTSGGTDTQYF	TGTGCCAGCAGTTCCCCCCGGACTAGCGGGGGCACAGATACGCAGTATTTT
TRBV10-3	.	many	TRBJ1-6	CAIKPDKGNSPLHF	TGTGCCATCAAACCGGATAAGGGGAATTCACCCCTCCACTTT
TRBV12-3/TRBV12-4	TRBD2	many	TRBJ2-1	CASRTGTSGAYNEQFF	TGTGCCAGCAGGACCGGGACTAGCGGGGCCTACAATGAGCAGTTCTTC
TRBV10-1	.	.	TRBJ2-1	CASSGMSSYNEQFF	TGCGCCAGCAGCGGGATGAGCTCCTACAATGAGCAGTTCTTC
TRBV7-9	TRBD2	many	TRBJ2-3	CASSPSGGATDTQYF	TGTGCCAGCAGTCCTAGCGGGGGGGCCACAGATACGCAGTATTTT
TRBV9	TRBD1	many	TRBJ1-1	CASSNRDSNTEAFF	TGTGCCAGCAGCAACCGGGACAGCAACACTGAAGCTTTCTTT
TRBV12-3/TRBV12-4	.	many	TRBJ1-2	CASSLEPGGGYTF	TGTGCCAGCAGTTTAGAACCCGGGGGTGGCTACACCTTC
TRBV29-1	.	.	TRBJ1-2	CSVEAGGLFYGYTF	TGCAGCGTTGAAGCGGGGGGTTTGTTCTATGGCTACACCTTC
TRBV24-1	.	few	TRBJ1-5	CATTWAAHQPQHF	TGTGCCACCACCTGGGCCGCTCACCAGCCCCAGCATTTT
TRBV2	.	.	TRBJ2-5	CASSEAGAGSAQYF	TGTGCCAGCAGTGAAGCGGGAGCGGGCTCGGCCCAGTACTTC
TRBV6-4	.	many	TRBJ2-2	CASSDGGDRGGELFF	TGTGCCAGCAGTGACGGCGGAGACCGAGGAGGGGAGCTGTTTTTT
TRBV25-1	.	few	TRBJ1-1	CASSWVSGTEAFF	TGTGCCAGCAGTTGGGTTTCGGGCACTGAAGCTTTCTTT
TRBV6-4	TRBD2	few	TRBJ2-1	CASSDSTSGYNEQFF	TGTGCCAGCAGTGACTCGACTAGCGGTTACAATGAGCAGTTCTTC
TRBV19	TRBD2	.	TRBJ2-2	CASSGGTSGSFRVGELFF	TGTGCCAGTAGTGGCGGGACTAGCGGGAGTTTTCGAGTCGGGGAGCTGTTTTTT
TRBV9	.	.	TRBJ2-2	CASSVDGELFF	TGTGCCAGCAGCGTAGACGGGGAGCTGTTTTTT
TRBV15	.	.	TRBJ2-1	CATRNPSGPKYNEQFF	TGTGCCACCAGGAACCCCTCAGGACCGAAATACAATGAGCAGTTCTTC
TRBV5-8	.	.	TRBJ1-1	CASSLGVLNTEAFF	TGTGCCAGCAGCCTTGGGGTTTTGAACACTGAAGCTTTCTTT
TRBV20-1	.	many	TRBJ2-3	CSAPSGVMADTQYF	TGCAGTGCTCCTTCCGGGGTCATGGCAGATACGCAGTATTTT
TRBV3-1	.	few	TRBJ2-3	CASSQGPPLLATTDTQYF	TGTGCCAGCAGCCAAGGGCCCCCTTTACTAGCAACCACAGATACGCAGTATTTT
TRBV20-1	.	few	TRBJ2-1	CSATGFSYNEQFF	TGCAGTGCTACAGGGTTCTCCTACAATGAGCAGTTCTTC
TRBV21-1	.	few	TRBJ2-5	CASSNIKDIQQETQYF	TGTGCCAGCAGCAATATAAAGGACATCCAGCAAGAGACCCAGTACTTC
TRBV9	TRBD1	few	TRBJ2-1	CASSVVGTGGRDEQFF	TGTGCCAGCAGCGTAGTGGGAACAGGGGGCAGGGATGAGCAGTTCTTC
TRBV28	TRBD1	.	TRBJ1-5	CASSPSRQGPDQPQHF	TGTGCCAGCAGTCCCTCTCGACAGGGTCCGGATCAGCCCCAGCATTTT
TRBV12-3/TRBV12-4	.	many	TRBJ2-5	CASSRDPEETQYF	TGTGCCAGCAGTCGGGACCCAGAAGAGACCCAGTACTTC
TRBV5-1	.	few	TRBJ1-2	CASSAGQYYGYTF	TGCGCCAGCAGCGCGGGACAATACTATGGCTACACCTTC
TRBV3-1	.	few	TRBJ2-3	CASSQLTGYSTDTQYF	TGTGCCAGCAGCCAACTAACTGGCTATAGCACAGATACGCAGTATTTT
TRBV20-1	.	.	TRBJ2-7	CSASAYRAPYEQYF	TGCAGTGCTAGTGCGTATCGAGCGCCCTACGAGCAGTACTTC
TRBV12-3/TRBV12-4	TRBD1	many	TRBJ2-4	CASSLDRGLAKNIQYF	TGTGCCAGCAGCCTCGACAGGGGATTAGCCAAAAACATTCAGTACTTC
TRBV5-1	.	many	TRBJ2-1	CASSSTGEQFF	TGCGCCAGCAGCTCCACCGGTGAGCAGTTCTTC
TRBV7-3	.	.	TRBJ2-1	CASSPDQNEQFF	TGTGCCAGCAGCCCGGACCAGAATGAGCAGTTCTTC
TRBV7-7	.	few	TRBJ2-7	CASSLGSGGGYEQYF	TGTGCCAGCAGCTTAGGATCTGGGGGCGGTTATGAGCAGTACTTC
TRBV6-2/TRBV6-3	.	.	TRBJ2-2	CASAEWGMANTGELFF	TGTGCCAGCGCTGAATGGGGGATGGCGAACACCGGGGAGCTGTTTTTT
TRBV11-2	TRBD2	.	TRBJ2-5	CASSLEASGTQETQYF	TGTGCCAGCAGCTTAGAGGCTAGCGGGACCCAAGAGACCCAGTACTTC
TRBV4-1	TRBD2	.	TRBJ2-1	CASSVAGGVYEQFF	TGCGCCAGCTCGGTCGCGGGAGGTGTCTATGAGCAGTTCTTC
TRBV25-1	.	few	TRBJ2-6	CASSDVGANVLTF	TGTGCCAGCAGTGACGTTGGGGCCAACGTCCTGACTTTC
TRBV7-8	.	.	TRBJ2-1	CASSPRGTSNEQFF	TGTGCCAGCAGCCCACGAGGGACCAGCAATGAGCAGTTCTTC
TRBV12-3/TRBV12-4	.	few	TRBJ1-2	CASSLGTSTGGYTF	TGTGCCAGCAGTTTAGGCACCAGTACGGGTGGCTACACCTTC
TRBV12-3/TRBV12-4	.	medium-sized	TRBJ1-2	CASSLEPAFYGYTF	TGTGCCAGCAGTTTAGAACCAGCGTTCTATGGCTACACCTTC
TRBV7-9	.	.	TRBJ2-5	CASSLVVVGETQYF	TGTGCCAGCAGCTTAGTTGTGGTCGGGGAGACCCAGTACTTC
TRBV9	TRBD2	.	TRBJ2-1	CASSSGSLNEQFF	TGTGCCAGCAGTAGCGGGAGCTTAAATGAGCAGTTCTTC
TRBV2	.	.	TRBJ1-2	CASSGRPNYGYTF	TGTGCCAGCAGTGGTCGGCCTAACTATGGCTACACCTTC
TRBV11-1	TRBD1	many	TRBJ2-1	CASSLAVNRDRVYNEQFF	TGTGCCAGCAGCTTAGCGGTTAACCGGGACAGGGTATACAATGAGCAGTTCTTC
TRBV4-1	TRBD1	many	TRBJ1-1	CASSQTGTGNTEAFF	TGCGCCAGCAGCCAGACGGGGACAGGGAACACTGAAGCTTTCTTT
TRBV20-1	TRBD2	few	TRBJ2-3	CSASGLAGGRGTDTQYF	TGCAGTGCTAGTGGACTAGCGGGGGGTCGTGGCACAGATACGCAGTATTTT
TRBV6-4	.	many	TRBJ2-1	CASSEPGAGYNEQFF	TGTGCCAGCAGTGAGCCGGGGGCGGGTTACAATGAGCAGTTCTTC